The 30 T cell receptor beta chains given below trace back to one sample, sequenced in a study of T cell responses to AZD1222 COVID-19 vaccine. TCRdb's table, derived via immunoSEQ multiplex PCR, lists solely in-frame clones and lacks some. The top ten hold more than 7.5% of the sample, which has 20,000 to 25,000 clones, about 85% seen once. Sequences were derived from peripheral blood, sampled 28 days after the second AZD1222 dose. The receptors come from an adult who received the AZD1222 COVID-19 vaccine.

The chain links TRBV6-4 to TRBJ1-4, with D maybe TRBD1 (6 bases). The V gene's germline CDR1 is MRHNA and CDR2 SNTAGT. The V and J ends lost 5 bases and 0 bases respectively, with 19 bases between them. The CDR3 is made up of 18 amino acids. DNA for the CDR3: TGTGCCAGCAGTCGGCACCCTAAGGGGGTGGCAACTAATGAAAAACTGTTTTTT. Protein sequence: CASSRHPKGVATNEKLFF.

Only a few counts were recorded for this clone. CDR3 region: CATSRDPGVRQPQHF. CDR3 nucleotides: TGTGCCACCAGCAGAGATCCCGGGGTTCGGCAGCCCCAGCATTTT. The chain uses TRBV15 and TRBJ1-5; no reliable D call. This CDR3 has 15 residues. CDR1 LNHNV and CDR2 YYDKDF come from the germline V gene (reference sequence). The V end was cut by 0 bases, the J end by 7 bases, with 13 bases between.

The rearrangement links TRBV5-1 to TRBJ2-1; TRBD1 might be the D (6 bases). Germline assignment: CDR1 SGHRS and CDR2 YFSETQ. This CDR3 spans 15 amino acids. V lost 6 bases, J lost 4 bases, and 17 bases lay in between. CDR3 nucleotides: TGCGCCAGCACCGAGGGGGTCGGGGAGTACAATGAGCAGTTCTTC. This encodes CASTEGVGEYNEQFF.

In its sample, this clone was seen once. The chain uses TRBV28 and TRBJ1-2, with D perhaps TRBD1 (5 bases). In germline, CDR1 is MDHEN, CDR2 SYDVKM. The CDR3 runs to 17 residues. Trimming cost V 6 bases and J 7 bases, with 27 bases left between them. The CDR3 here is CASSRSRVGASGGGYTF. DNA for the CDR3: TGTGCCAGCAGCCGGAGTAGGGTTGGGGCTTCTGGTGGTGGCTACACCTTC.

The chain recombines TRBV11-3 with TRBJ2-1; 12 nucleotides agree with TRBD1. Germline loops: CDR1 SGHNT, CDR2 YENEEA. This CDR3 is built from 16 residues. V trimming: 1 base; J trimming: 9 bases; junction bases outside the gene matches: 7. The CDR3 DNA reads as TGTGCCAGCAGCTTAGGGGGGGACAGGGGGCACGGTGAGCAGTTCTTC. Amino acid sequence: CASSLGGDRGHGEQFF. The full variable domain, rest sourced from reference TRBV11-3 and TRBJ2-1, is EAGVVQSPRYKIIEKKQPVAFWCNPISGHNTLYWYLQNLGQGPELLIRYENEEAVDDSQLPKDRFSAERLKGVDSTLKIQPAELGDSAVYLCASSLGGDRGHGEQFFGPGTRLTVL.

The V call is TRBV10-3, the J call TRBJ1-3; 7 nucleotides align to TRBD1. Trimming cost V 6 bases and J 6 bases; bases outside gene matches: 11. The CDR3 runs to 15 residues. Germline V gene data show CDR1 as ENHRY and CDR2 as SYGVKD. For the CDR3, the DNA is TGTGCCATCAGGGATAACAGGGGTAACGAAAACACCATATATTTT. Its protein product is CAIRDNRGNENTIYF.

V usage is TRBV6-5 and J usage is TRBJ2-3; 10 positions agree with TRBD2. CDR3 length equals 15 residues. V was clipped by 5 bases and J by 1 base; unmatched bases: 3. Germline values: CDR1 MNHEY, CDR2 SVGAGI. The CDR3, as DNA: TGTGCCAGCAGTCGCCTAGCGGGGGGCACAGATACGCAGTATTTT. Residues: CASSRLAGGTDTQYF.

This chain links TRBV30 with TRBJ2-3; TRBD2 aligns across 8 bases. In germline, CDR1 is GTSNPN, CDR2 SVGIG (reference sequence). The CDR3 sequence is 14 residues long. The CDR3 nucleotides are TGTGCGCGGGGGGCGGGATGGGGCACAGATACGCAGTATTTT. This sequence encodes CARGAGWGTDTQYF. Drawing the rest from reference TRBV30 and TRBJ2-3, the complete variable domain is SQTIHQWPATLVQPVGSPLSLECTVEGTSNPNLYWYRQAAGRGLQLLFYSVGIGQISSEVPQNLSASRPQDRQFILSSKKLLLSDSGFYLCARGAGWGTDTQYFGPGTRLTVL.

This rearrangement joins TRBV2 to TRBJ2-6, with D maybe TRBD1 (6 bases). V was pared by 4 bases and J by 2 bases, with 6 bases between. The CDR3 length is 14 residues. CDR1 SNHLY and CDR2 FYNNEI come from the germline V gene. Written as DNA, the CDR3 is TGTGCCAGCAGTGGGGGGCCTGGGGCCAACGTCCTGACTTTC. Translated, it gives CASSGGPGANVLTF.

This chain links TRBV3-1 (or the pseudogene TRBV3-2) with TRBJ2-7; D may be TRBD2 (6 bases). Germline loops: CDR1 LGHDT, CDR2 YNNKEL (reference sequence). V was shortened by 6 bases and J by 9 bases, with 18 bases between the two germline ends. This CDR3 contains 13 residues. The CDR3 DNA reads as TGTGCCAGCAGTGAACGGGACTCCCTAGGGCAGTACTTC. It translates to CASSERDSLGQYF.

DNA for the CDR3: TGTGCCAGCAGCTTAGAGGCAGGGGGCAATCAGCCCCAGCATTTT. It translates to CASSLEAGGNQPQHF. This rearrangement joins TRBV7-9 to TRBJ1-5, with D possibly being TRBD1 (6 bases). V was shortened by 1 base and J by 2 bases, with 9 bases between the two germline ends. Per germline, CDR1 SEHNR and CDR2 FQNEAQ (reference sequence). The CDR3 spans 15 residues.

The gene calls are TRBV30 and TRBJ2-1, with D maybe TRBD1 (5 bases). The CDR3 sequence is 13 residues long. Looked up from germline, CDR1 is GTSNPN and CDR2 is SVGIG (reference sequence). The V end lost 2 bases, the J end lost 4 bases, and 9 bases lay between the germline ends. The CDR3: CAWSSGFYNEQFF. The CDR3 DNA reads TGTGCCTGGAGTTCAGGGTTTTACAATGAGCAGTTCTTC.

V and J are TRBV6-1 and TRBJ2-1; TRBD2 agrees at 8 bases. CDR3 length: 14 amino acids. J was trimmed by 9 bases and V by 2 bases; bases with no gene match: 6. The germline gives CDR1 MNHNS, CDR2 SASEGT. The CDR3: CASSEWLAGGEQFF. CDR3 nucleotides: TGTGCCAGCAGTGAATGGCTAGCGGGCGGTGAGCAGTTCTTC.

This rearrangement joins TRBV4-2 to TRBJ1-6; weak D call: TRBD1 (6 bases). The germline CDR1 and CDR2 sequences are LGHNA and YNFKEQ. CDR3 length: 14 amino acids. Trimming took off 4 bases at V and 9 bases at J, with 13 bases between the two ends. CDR3 residues: CASSRGGERSPLHF. DNA of the CDR3: TGTGCCAGCAGCCGAGGGGGTGAACGTTCACCCCTCCACTTT.

This clone was found a few times. V gene TRBV7-9 combines with J gene TRBJ2-7; D is unresolved. Germline values: CDR1 SEHNR, CDR2 FQNEAQ (reference sequence). The CDR3 extends over 13 amino acids. Trimming stripped 4 bases from V and 3 bases from J, with 10 bases between. As DNA, the CDR3 is TGTGCCAGCAGCTCGGTCCCTATCTACGAGCAGTACTTC. Protein: CASSSVPIYEQYF.

The chain joins TRBV15 to TRBJ2-3; D is possibly TRBD2 (5 bases). The CDR3 consists of 14 residues. Germline V gene sequence: CDR1 LNHNV, CDR2 YYDKDF (reference sequence). Trimming pared 1 base from V and 3 bases from J, leaving 8 bases between. This chain's CDR3 is CATSRGPGTDTQYF. The CDR3 coding sequence is TGTGCCACCAGCAGAGGCCCGGGGACAGATACGCAGTATTTT.

J is TRBJ1-2 and V is TRBV14; 7 bases are a match to TRBD1. Looked up from germline, CDR1 is SGHDN and CDR2 is FVKESK. Trimming at V came to 5 bases and at J to 0 bases, leaving 9 bases not matched to a gene. The CDR3 contains 16 residues. The CDR3 loop is CASSRDRPRTNYGYTF. Here the CDR3 DNA reads TGTGCCAGCAGCAGGGACAGACCTCGAACTAACTATGGCTACACCTTC.

The genes are TRBV7-9 and TRBJ1-4, with 9 bases lining up with TRBD1. V lost 3 bases to trimming and J lost 8 bases; unmatched junction nucleotides: 1. This CDR3 contains 13 residues. CDR1 SEHNR and CDR2 FQNEAQ come from the germline V gene (reference sequence). The CDR3: CASSFGQGEKLFF. The CDR3 coding sequence is TGTGCCAGCAGCTTTGGACAGGGGGAAAAACTGTTTTTT.

J is TRBJ2-7 and V is TRBV7-9; 8 nucleotides match TRBD1. Germline V lookup: CDR1 SEHNR, CDR2 FQNEAQ (reference sequence). The CDR3 runs to 15 residues. The junction had 3 bases not matched to a gene; V was cut back by 0 bases and J by 2 bases. The CDR3 loop reads CASSLAGTGAYEQYF. In DNA form, the CDR3 reads TGTGCCAGCAGCTTAGCCGGGACAGGAGCCTACGAGCAGTACTTC.

CDR3 amino acids: CASSHAYGYTF. In DNA, the CDR3 is TGTGCCAGCAGCCACGCGTATGGCTACACCTTC. The rearrangement joins TRBV3-1 (or the pseudogene TRBV3-2) to TRBJ1-2; D unresolved. CDR1 and CDR2 from the germline V gene are LGHDT and YNNKEL (reference sequence). CDR3 length: 11 residues. The V end lost 3 bases, the J end lost 5 bases, and 4 bases lay between the germline ends.

The rearrangement uses TRBV18 and TRBJ1-1; tentative D call: TRBD1 (6 bases). Germline V lookup: CDR1 KGHSH, CDR2 LQKENI. Trimming left V 5 bases short and J 0 bases short, with 16 bases between. This CDR3 region has 16 residues. This CDR3 reads CASSEQGDFMNTEAFF. The CDR3 nucleotides are TGTGCCAGCTCAGAACAGGGAGACTTCATGAACACTGAAGCTTTCTTT.

The chain carries TRBV3-1 (or the pseudogene TRBV3-2) and TRBJ2-5; the D is unclear. V was pared by 1 base and J by 1 base, with 10 bases between. Germline CDR1 LGHDT, CDR2 YNNKEL (reference sequence). This CDR3 spans 15 amino acids. CDR3 DNA: TGTGCCAGCAGCCAAGGGACCATGGGCCAAGAGACCCAGTACTTC. It encodes CASSQGTMGQETQYF.

The chain recombines TRBV5-1 with TRBJ1-2, with 9 nucleotides matching TRBD1. Germline V gene data show CDR1 as SGHRS and CDR2 as YFSETQ. This CDR3 spans 17 amino acids. V lost 4 bases and J lost 1; bases outside the gene matches: 11. As DNA, the CDR3 is TGCGCCAGCAGCCTGGGGACAGGGAAGCTAGATAACTATGGCTACACCTTC. It codes for CASSLGTGKLDNYGYTF. Full variable domain (rest looked up from reference TRBV5-1 and TRBJ1-2): KAGVTQTPRYLIKTRGQQVTLSCSPISGHRSVSWYQQTPGQGLQFLFEYFSETQRNKGNFPGRFSGRQFSNSRSEMNVSTLELGDSALYLCASSLGTGKLDNYGYTFGSGTRLTVV.

The genes are TRBV24-1 and TRBJ2-2; 12 bases agree with TRBD2. V was pared by 4 bases and J by 4 bases, with 6 bases of the junction left unmatched. The germline gives CDR1 KGHDR, CDR2 SFDVKD. CDR3 length: 17 residues. The CDR3 DNA follows: TGTGCCACCAGTGACCGACTAGCGGGGGACCTCACCGGGGAGCTGTTTTTT. This encodes CATSDRLAGDLTGELFF.

The chain joins TRBV6-2 or TRBV6-3 to TRBJ1-4; D gene uncertain. This CDR3 comprises 13 residues. Germline lookup yields CDR1 MNHEY and CDR2 SVGEGT. Trimming left V 2 bases short and J 8 bases short, with 9 bases between. The CDR3 spells CASSYVHWEKLFF. The CDR3 DNA is TGTGCCAGCAGTTACGTCCATTGGGAAAAACTGTTTTTT.

This clone has a single count. The chain links TRBV10-3 to TRBJ1-1; unclear D gene. Germline lookup yields CDR1 ENHRY and CDR2 SYGVKD. V was shortened by 7 bases and J by 3 bases, with 9 bases between the two germline ends. This CDR3 has 12 amino acids. The chain's CDR3 is CAIKGRDTEAFF. The DNA for the CDR3 is TGTGCCATCAAAGGCCGGGACACTGAAGCTTTCTTT.

J is TRBJ2-5 and V is TRBV28; TRBD1 matches 7 bases. The length of the CDR3 is 13 residues. Germline CDR1 and CDR2: MDHEN and SYDVKM. Trimming at V came to 6 bases and at J to 5 bases, leaving 6 bases not matched to a gene. The CDR3 nucleotides read TGTGCCAGCAGGTTAACAGGGGTTGAGACCCAGTACTTC. This sequence encodes CASRLTGVETQYF. Complete variable domain (other parts from reference TRBV28 and TRBJ2-5): DVKVTQSSRYLVKRTGEKVFLECVQDMDHENMFWYRQDPGLGLRLIYFSYDVKMKEKGDIPEGYSVSREKKERFSLILESASTNQTSMYLCASRLTGVETQYFGPGTRLLVL.

CDR3: CSASNPTQGVKGYTF. CDR3 coding DNA: TGCAGTGCTAGTAATCCCACACAGGGGGTAAAAGGCTACACCTTC. The gene calls are TRBV20-1 and TRBJ1-2; 8 nucleotides agree with TRBD1. The germline V gene has CDR1 DFQATT and CDR2 SNEGSKA (reference sequence). V lost 3 bases, J lost 8 bases, and 14 bases stayed unmatched. This CDR3 region has 15 residues.

This rearrangement joins TRBV6-6 to TRBJ2-7; 9 nucleotides align to TRBD1. The CDR3 spans 15 residues. J lost 5 bases, V lost 7 bases, and 12 bases had no gene match. CDR1 is MNHNY, CDR2 SVGAGI, per germline (reference sequence). In DNA form, the CDR3 reads TGTGCCAGCACTAGTCCCGCTACAGGGGGCGACGAGCAGTACTTC. It encodes CASTSPATGGDEQYF.

This sequence joins TRBV5-1 and TRBJ1-1; weak D call: TRBD1 (6 bases). V was cut by 0 bases and J by 4 bases, with 10 bases left in between. Germline CDR1 reads SGHRS; CDR2 reads YFSETQ. The CDR3 is 14 residues long. CDR3 sequence reads: CASSLAQGFTEAFF. The CDR3 DNA is TGCGCCAGCAGCTTGGCACAGGGATTCACTGAAGCTTTCTTT.